Below, 22 T cell receptor beta chains from the same sample are listed, as sequenced in a study of T cells in localized non-small cell lung cancer. The table came from immunoSEQ multiplex PCR; TCRdb's copy has only in-frame clones and leaves some out. Among roughly 34,000 clones listed, 78% were seen once. The sequenced sample was peripheral blood, obtained before any cancer treatment. These receptors all come from a male donor aged 60 or over with stage II squamous cell lung carcinoma.

J is TRBJ1-2 and V is TRBV19, with a weak D call TRBD1 (6 bases). Between the trimmed V and J ends, which lost 5 bases and 5 bases, there was a span of 12 bases. This CDR3 is built from 13 residues. Germline assignment: CDR1 LNHDA and CDR2 SQIVND (reference sequence). The CDR3 bases are TGTGCCAGTAGTCCGGACGGACAGTATGGCTACACCTTC. It yields the protein CASSPDGQYGYTF.

This clone rates as medium-sized. This chain connects TRBV4-3 to TRBJ2-1; TRBD2 aligns across 10 bases. V trimming: 0 bases; J trimming: 10 bases; junction bases outside the gene matches: 6. Germline-derived CDR1 and CDR2 are LGHNA and YSLEER. The CDR3 has 15 residues. The CDR3 region has the DNA TGCGCCAGCAGCCAAGATGGGCTAGCGGGAGCCGAGCAGTTCTTC. It translates to CASSQDGLAGAEQFF.

The rearrangement uses TRBV9 and TRBJ1-2, with a tentative D call TRBD1 (5 bases). Germline V gene lookup returns CDR1 SGDLS and CDR2 YYNGEE. This CDR3 comprises 17 residues. The germline V and J ends were trimmed by 3 bases and 0 bases, with 18 bases remaining between them. CDR3 coding DNA: TGTGCCAGCAGCGCCACTCCTGGGACTACCTCTAACTATGGCTACACCTTC. Its translation: CASSATPGTTSNYGYTF.

This chain uses TRBV19 with TRBJ2-5, with 7 bases aligning to TRBD1. The CDR3 consists of 13 residues. Germline CDR1 reads LNHDA; CDR2 reads SQIVND (reference sequence). Trimming removed 10 bases from V and 0 bases from J; junction bases left unmatched: 5. The CDR3 region is CATKGTDQETQYF. The CDR3 DNA follows: TGTGCCACCAAAGGGACAGACCAAGAGACCCAGTACTTC.

The rearrangement links TRBV9 to TRBJ2-7; D remains unclear. Germline V gives CDR1 SGDLS, CDR2 YYNGEE. V was shortened by 0 bases and J by 3 bases, with 13 bases between the two germline ends. CDR3 length: 15 residues. As DNA, the CDR3 is TGTGCCAGCAGCGTAGGTCCAGCTGATATCTACGAGCAGTACTTC. Protein: CASSVGPADIYEQYF.

This chain joins TRBV2 and TRBJ2-1; D gene ambiguous. V was trimmed by 2 bases and J by 4 bases, leaving 15 bases between them. CDR1 is SNHLY, CDR2 FYNNEI, per germline. The length of the CDR3 is 16 residues. CDR3 in amino acids: CASSEPRRHLYNEQFF. CDR3 coding DNA: TGTGCCAGCAGTGAACCACGCCGACACCTATACAATGAGCAGTTCTTC.

Ten or more counts support this clone. Relative to the germline gene, one junction end is altered; a read error may explain this. The V call is TRBV6-5, the J call TRBJ2-7; 8 bases fit TRBD1. In germline, CDR1 is MNHEY, CDR2 SVGAGI. This CDR3 contains 14 residues. The CDR3 DNA reads TGTGCCAGCAGGTACTCAGGGGGCTCGGTCGAGCAGTACTTC. Its protein is CASRYSGGSVEQYF.

The chain links TRBV7-9 to TRBJ2-4; 7 positions agree with TRBD2. Unmatched junction bases numbered 4, after V lost 4 bases and J lost 1 base. The CDR3 totals 15 residues. CDR1 SEHNR and CDR2 FQNEAQ come from the germline V gene (reference sequence). The CDR3 region has the DNA TGTGCCAGCAGCTCCGCGGGGGTTGCCAAAAACATTCAGTACTTC. Its translation is CASSSAGVAKNIQYF.

This clone was counted only a few times. This chain connects TRBV30 to TRBJ1-1; D uncertain. The CDR3 is 14 residues long. The germline V gene encodes CDR1 GTSNPN and CDR2 SVGIG (reference sequence). Trimming removed 1 base at V and 1 base at J, with 10 bases between. The CDR3 sequence is CAWSGKDPNTEAFF. Written as DNA, the CDR3 is TGTGCCTGGAGTGGGAAGGACCCGAACACTGAAGCTTTCTTT.

The J gene is TRBJ1-2, the V gene TRBV29-1, with a possible D match to TRBD1 (5 bases). The V end lost 7 bases, the J end lost 2 bases, and 11 bases lay between the germline ends. CDR1 SQVTM and CDR2 ANQGSEA come from the germline V gene. The CDR3 sequence is 12 residues long. In DNA, the CDR3 is TGCAGCGGATCGACAGAGAACTATGGCTACACCTTC. Translating gives CSGSTENYGYTF.

The chain combines TRBV9 with TRBJ2-1; the D gene could be TRBD1 or TRBD2 (5 bases each). The CDR3 is 12 amino acids. V was shortened by 0 bases and J by 15 bases, with 13 bases between the two germline ends. Germline V gene sequence: CDR1 SGDLS, CDR2 YYNGEE. CDR3 bases: TGTGCCAGCAGCGTAGAGGGGACCCGCCCGTTCTTC. Protein product: CASSVEGTRPFF.

This chain joins TRBV19 and TRBJ1-4; TRBD1 is a possible D gene (5 bases). V gave up 5 bases and J gave up 7 bases, with 14 bases separating them. This CDR3 comprises 14 residues. Looked up from germline, CDR1 is LNHDA and CDR2 is SQIVND (reference sequence). The CDR3 spells CASSVREGSEKLFF. The DNA for the CDR3 is TGTGCCAGTAGTGTCCGGGAGGGGAGTGAAAAACTGTTTTTT.

The chain is built from TRBV5-1 and TRBJ1-1; possibly TRBD1 for D (6 bases). V lost 4 bases and J 7 bases, leaving 14 bases between the germline ends. Germline lookup yields CDR1 SGHRS and CDR2 YFSETQ. CDR3 length equals 13 residues. CDR3 in amino acids: CASSIGQTGEAFF. CDR3 DNA: TGCGCCAGCAGCATAGGACAGACCGGTGAAGCTTTCTTT. The entire variable domain, with the rest obtained from reference TRBV5-1 and TRBJ1-1, is as follows: KAGVTQTPRYLIKTRGQQVTLSCSPISGHRSVSWYQQTPGQGLQFLFEYFSETQRNKGNFPGRFSGRQFSNSRSEMNVSTLELGDSALYLCASSIGQTGEAFFGQGTRLTVV.

V gene TRBV5-5 combines with J gene TRBJ1-1; 11 nucleotides match TRBD1. Germline V gene sequence: CDR1 SGHKS, CDR2 YYEKEE (reference sequence). This CDR3 is built from 16 residues. Trimming cost V 7 bases and J 4 bases; bases outside gene matches: 12. The CDR3 DNA is TGTGCCAGCCGATTAGGACAGGGGGCTTGGAGCACTGAAGCTTTCTTT. It translates to CASRLGQGAWSTEAFF.

This chain connects TRBV9 to TRBJ2-7; D ambiguous. Germline V gene data show CDR1 as SGDLS and CDR2 as YYNGEE. Trimming removed 3 bases from V and 3 bases from J, with 16 bases in between. This CDR3 has 15 amino acids. CDR3 coding DNA: TGTGCCAGCAGCGCAGGTATTGCGGCCGGCTACGAGCAGTACTTC. Its protein product is CASSAGIAAGYEQYF.

The chain links TRBV19 to TRBJ2-5; the D gene is possibly TRBD2 (5 bases). Germline CDR1 LNHDA, CDR2 SQIVND (reference sequence). The V end was cut by 3 bases, the J end by 5 bases, with 13 bases between. This CDR3 comprises 14 residues. CDR3 DNA: TGTGCCAGTAGTATCCAGGCTCCGGGGGAGACCCAGTACTTC. Translation: CASSIQAPGETQYF.

The CDR3, as DNA: TGCGCCAGCAGCCTGGGGGATGCAGATACGCAGTATTTT. It encodes CASSLGDADTQYF. This rearrangement joins TRBV5-1 to TRBJ2-3; D tentatively fits TRBD1 or TRBD2 (5 bases each). The CDR3 covers 13 residues. Trimming removed 4 bases at V and 4 bases at J, with 10 bases between. Germline CDR1 SGHRS, CDR2 YFSETQ.

The V call is TRBV7-9, the J call TRBJ1-5, with unresolved D. CDR3 length equals 14 residues. Germline V gene sequence: CDR1 SEHNR, CDR2 FQNEAQ (reference sequence). The germline V and J ends were trimmed by 5 bases and 8 bases, with 16 bases remaining between them. CDR3 in amino acids: CASSPWNSEEPQHF. The DNA of the CDR3 is TGTGCCAGCAGCCCATGGAACTCAGAGGAGCCCCAGCATTTT.

V and J are TRBV6-1 and TRBJ1-2; maybe TRBD1 (5 bases). CDR1 is MNHNS and CDR2 is SASEGT in the germline V gene. V lost 2 bases and J 4 bases, leaving 20 bases between the germline ends. The CDR3 covers 17 residues. The CDR3 DNA is TGTGCCAGCAGTGAATACTGGACGGGAATTGGGGGCTATGGCTACACCTTC. Its translation: CASSEYWTGIGGYGYTF.

The genes are TRBV5-1 and TRBJ1-1; D is undetermined. Trimming pared 0 bases from V and 2 bases from J, leaving 8 bases between. The CDR3 length is 14 residues. Per the germline V gene, CDR1 is SGHRS and CDR2 is YFSETQ. The CDR3 region has the DNA TGCGCCAGCAGCTTGGGGCGGTTCAACACTGAAGCTTTCTTT. Translated, it gives CASSLGRFNTEAFF. Filled out from reference TRBV5-1 and TRBJ1-1, the complete variable domain reads KAGVTQTPRYLIKTRGQQVTLSCSPISGHRSVSWYQQTPGQGLQFLFEYFSETQRNKGNFPGRFSGRQFSNSRSEMNVSTLELGDSALYLCASSLGRFNTEAFFGQGTRLTVV.

This clone was observed a few times. The chain links TRBV18 to TRBJ2-7; TRBD2 is a possible D gene (6 bases). The CDR3 is 14 amino acids. CDR1 and CDR2 (germline): KGHSH, LQKENI. The V end was cut by 1 base, the J end by 6 bases, with 13 bases between. The CDR3 DNA follows: TGTGCCAGCTCACCACGCGGGACTCCACGCGAGCAGTACTTC. Translation gives CASSPRGTPREQYF.

The rearrangement links TRBV4-1 to TRBJ1-4; 9 bases are shared with TRBD1. Unmatched junction bases numbered 7, after V lost 0 bases and J lost 8 bases. This CDR3 is built from 16 residues. Germline V gene data show CDR1 as MGHRA and CDR2 as YSYEKL. In DNA form, the CDR3 reads TGCGCCAGCAGCCAAGATGGAAGACAGGGGGGAGAAAAACTGTTTTTT. It encodes CASSQDGRQGGEKLFF.